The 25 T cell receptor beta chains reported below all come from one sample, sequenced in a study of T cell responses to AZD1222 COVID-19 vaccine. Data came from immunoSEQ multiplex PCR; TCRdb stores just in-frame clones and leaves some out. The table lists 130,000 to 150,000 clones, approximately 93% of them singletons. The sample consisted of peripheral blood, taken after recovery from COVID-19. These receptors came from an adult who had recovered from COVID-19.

The CDR3 region has the DNA TGTGCCAGCAGCGGTAGCGGGAGGGCCGTAGATACGCAGTATTTT. This translates into CASSGSGRAVDTQYF. The genes are TRBV2 and TRBJ2-3; 11 nucleotides align to TRBD2. Germline CDR1 is SNHLY and CDR2 is FYNNEI. V shed 6 bases and J 5 bases; nucleotides not matched to a gene: 7. The CDR3 contains 15 residues.

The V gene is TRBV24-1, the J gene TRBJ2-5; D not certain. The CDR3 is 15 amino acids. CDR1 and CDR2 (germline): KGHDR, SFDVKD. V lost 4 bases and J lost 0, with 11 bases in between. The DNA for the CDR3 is TGTGCCACCAGTGAATCTACAGAGTACCAAGAGACCCAGTACTTC. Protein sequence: CATSESTEYQETQYF.

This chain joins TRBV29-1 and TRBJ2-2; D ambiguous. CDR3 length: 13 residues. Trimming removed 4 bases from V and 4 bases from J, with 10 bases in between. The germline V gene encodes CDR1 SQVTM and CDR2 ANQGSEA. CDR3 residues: CSVVSGITGELFF. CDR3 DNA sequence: TGCAGCGTTGTGAGTGGGATCACCGGGGAGCTGTTTTTT.

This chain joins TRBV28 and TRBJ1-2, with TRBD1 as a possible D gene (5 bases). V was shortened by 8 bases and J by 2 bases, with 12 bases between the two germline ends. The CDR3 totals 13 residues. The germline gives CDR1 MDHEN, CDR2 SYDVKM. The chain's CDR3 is CASLKTENYGYTF. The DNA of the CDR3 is TGTGCCAGCCTCAAGACAGAGAACTATGGCTACACCTTC.

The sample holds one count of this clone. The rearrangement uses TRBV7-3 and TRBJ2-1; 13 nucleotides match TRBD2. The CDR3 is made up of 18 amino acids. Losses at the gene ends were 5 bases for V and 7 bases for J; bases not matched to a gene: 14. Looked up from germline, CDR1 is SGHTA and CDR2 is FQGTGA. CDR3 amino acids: CASSLSPGTSGIMNEQFF. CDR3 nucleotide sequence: TGTGCCAGCAGCCTAAGCCCCGGGACTAGCGGGATCATGAATGAGCAGTTCTTC.

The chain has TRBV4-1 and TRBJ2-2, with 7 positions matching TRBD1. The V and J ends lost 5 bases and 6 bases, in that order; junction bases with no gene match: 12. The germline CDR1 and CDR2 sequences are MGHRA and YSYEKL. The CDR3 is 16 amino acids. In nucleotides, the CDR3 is TGCGCCAGCAGCTTGGTCTGGGATCAGGGGGCCGGGGAGCTGTTTTTT. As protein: CASSLVWDQGAGELFF.

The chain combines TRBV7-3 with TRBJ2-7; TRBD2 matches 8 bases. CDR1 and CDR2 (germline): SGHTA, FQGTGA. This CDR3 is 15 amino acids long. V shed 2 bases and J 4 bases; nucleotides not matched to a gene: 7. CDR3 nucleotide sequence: TGTGCCAGCAGCTTACAGGCGGGAGGTACTTACGAGCAGTACTTC. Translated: CASSLQAGGTYEQYF.

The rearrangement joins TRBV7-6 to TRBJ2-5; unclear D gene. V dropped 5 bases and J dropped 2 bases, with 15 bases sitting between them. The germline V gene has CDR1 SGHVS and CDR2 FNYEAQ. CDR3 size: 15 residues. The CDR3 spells CASSPEAPAQETQYF. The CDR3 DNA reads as TGTGCCAGCAGCCCCGAGGCGCCTGCACAAGAGACCCAGTACTTC.

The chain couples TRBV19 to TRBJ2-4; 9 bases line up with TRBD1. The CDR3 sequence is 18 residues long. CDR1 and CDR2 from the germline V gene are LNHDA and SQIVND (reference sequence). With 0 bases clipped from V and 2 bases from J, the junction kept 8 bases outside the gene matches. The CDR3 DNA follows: TGTGCCAGTAGTATAGAAGATAGGGACAGGGTTCCCAAAAACATTCAGTACTTC. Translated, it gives CASSIEDRDRVPKNIQYF.

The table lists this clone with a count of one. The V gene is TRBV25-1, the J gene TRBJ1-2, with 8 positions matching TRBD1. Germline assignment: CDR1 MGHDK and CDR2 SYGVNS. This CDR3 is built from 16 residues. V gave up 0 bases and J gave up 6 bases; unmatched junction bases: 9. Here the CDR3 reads CASSEYFLTGANGYTF. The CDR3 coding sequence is TGTGCCAGCAGTGAATATTTCCTGACAGGGGCCAATGGCTACACCTTC.

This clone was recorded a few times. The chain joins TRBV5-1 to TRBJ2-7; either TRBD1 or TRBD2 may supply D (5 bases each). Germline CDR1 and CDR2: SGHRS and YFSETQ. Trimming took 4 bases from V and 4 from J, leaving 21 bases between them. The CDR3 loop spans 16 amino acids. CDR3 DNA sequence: TGCGCCAGCAGCCCCCAAGTTGGGACCTCCTCTTACGAGCAGTACTTC. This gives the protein CASSPQVGTSSYEQYF.

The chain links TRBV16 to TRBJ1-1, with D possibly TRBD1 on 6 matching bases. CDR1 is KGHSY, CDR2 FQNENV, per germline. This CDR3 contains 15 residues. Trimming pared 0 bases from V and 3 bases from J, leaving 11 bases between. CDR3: CASSQSRGSDTEAFF. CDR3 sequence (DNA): TGTGCCAGCAGCCAATCTAGGGGGTCGGACACTGAAGCTTTCTTT.

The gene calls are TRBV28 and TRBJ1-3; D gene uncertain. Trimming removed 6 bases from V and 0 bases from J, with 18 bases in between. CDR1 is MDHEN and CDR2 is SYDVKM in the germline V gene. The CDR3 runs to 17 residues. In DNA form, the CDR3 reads TGTGCCAGCAGCCGCATCACGGGCGGGATCTCTGGAAACACCATATATTTT. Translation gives CASSRITGGISGNTIYF.

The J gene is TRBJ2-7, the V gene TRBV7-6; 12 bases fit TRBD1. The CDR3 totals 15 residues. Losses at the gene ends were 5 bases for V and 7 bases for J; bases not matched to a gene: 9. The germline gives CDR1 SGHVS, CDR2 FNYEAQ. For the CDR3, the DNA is TGTGCCAGCAGCCAACCGGGACAGGGGGCGCGTGAGCAGTACTTC. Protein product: CASSQPGQGAREQYF.

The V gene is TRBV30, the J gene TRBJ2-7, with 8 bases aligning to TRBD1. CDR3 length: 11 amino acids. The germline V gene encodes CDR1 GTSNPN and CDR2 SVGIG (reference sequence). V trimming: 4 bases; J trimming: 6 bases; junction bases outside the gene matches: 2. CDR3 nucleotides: TGTGCCTGGAACACAGGGGGCGAGCAGTACTTC. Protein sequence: CAWNTGGEQYF.

CDR3 sequence (DNA): TGTGCCAGCAGTTTCCCCACAGGGGGCGGCAATCAGCCCCAGCATTTT. It encodes CASSFPTGGGNQPQHF. The chain carries TRBV28 and TRBJ1-5; TRBD1 agrees at 9 bases. The V segment lost 3 bases and the J segment 2 bases; nucleotides outside the gene matches: 5. The CDR3 has 16 amino acids. The germline CDR1 and CDR2 sequences are MDHEN and SYDVKM.

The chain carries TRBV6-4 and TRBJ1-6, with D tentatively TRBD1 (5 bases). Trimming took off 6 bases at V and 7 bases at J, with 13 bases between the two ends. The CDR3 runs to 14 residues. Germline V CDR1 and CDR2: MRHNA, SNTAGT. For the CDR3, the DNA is TGTGCCAGCAGGGGGACGGGTCTAAATTCACCCCTCCACTTT. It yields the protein CASRGTGLNSPLHF.

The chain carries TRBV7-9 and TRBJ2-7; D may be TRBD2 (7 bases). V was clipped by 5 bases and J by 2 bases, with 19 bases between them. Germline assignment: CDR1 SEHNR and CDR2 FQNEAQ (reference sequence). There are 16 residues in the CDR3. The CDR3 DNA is TGTGCCAGCAGCCCCCGGGGGCTAGCGGCCCCCTACGAGCAGTACTTC. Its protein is CASSPRGLAAPYEQYF. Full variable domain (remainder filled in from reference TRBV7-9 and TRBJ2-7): DTGVSQNPRHKITKRGQNVTFRCDPISEHNRLYWYRQTLGQGPEFLTYFQNEAQLEKSRLLSDRFSAERPKGSFSTLEIQRTEQGDSAMYLCASSPRGLAAPYEQYFGPGTRLTVT.

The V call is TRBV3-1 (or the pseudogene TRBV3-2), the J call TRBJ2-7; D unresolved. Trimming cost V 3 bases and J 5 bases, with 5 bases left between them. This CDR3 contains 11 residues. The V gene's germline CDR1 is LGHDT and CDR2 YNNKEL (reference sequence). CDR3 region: CASSHAHEQYF. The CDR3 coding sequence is TGTGCCAGCAGCCATGCCCACGAGCAGTACTTC.

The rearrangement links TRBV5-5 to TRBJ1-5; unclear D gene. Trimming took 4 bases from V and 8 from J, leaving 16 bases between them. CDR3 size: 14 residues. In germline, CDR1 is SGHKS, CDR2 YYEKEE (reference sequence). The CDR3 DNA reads TGTGCCAGCAGCAAGGACGGTTTCGTGGAGCCCCAGCATTTT. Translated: CASSKDGFVEPQHF.

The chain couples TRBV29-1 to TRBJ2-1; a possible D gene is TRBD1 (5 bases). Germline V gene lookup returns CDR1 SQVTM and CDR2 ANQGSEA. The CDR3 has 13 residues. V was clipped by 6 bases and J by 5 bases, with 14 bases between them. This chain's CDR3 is CSVSGQGDNEQFF. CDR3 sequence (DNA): TGCAGCGTCTCGGGCCAAGGGGACAATGAGCAGTTCTTC.

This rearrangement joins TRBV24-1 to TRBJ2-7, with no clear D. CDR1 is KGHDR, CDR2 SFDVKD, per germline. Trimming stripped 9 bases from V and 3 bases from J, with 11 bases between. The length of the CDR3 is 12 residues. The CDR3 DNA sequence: TGTGCCACCGATACAGAAAACTACGAGCAGTACTTC. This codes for CATDTENYEQYF.

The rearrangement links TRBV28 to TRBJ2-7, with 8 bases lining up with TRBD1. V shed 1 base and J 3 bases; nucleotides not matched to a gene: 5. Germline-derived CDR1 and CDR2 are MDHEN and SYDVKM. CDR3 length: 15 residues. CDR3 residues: CASSLLGTGRYEQYF. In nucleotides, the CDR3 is TGTGCCAGCAGTTTATTGGGGACAGGCCGCTACGAGCAGTACTTC.

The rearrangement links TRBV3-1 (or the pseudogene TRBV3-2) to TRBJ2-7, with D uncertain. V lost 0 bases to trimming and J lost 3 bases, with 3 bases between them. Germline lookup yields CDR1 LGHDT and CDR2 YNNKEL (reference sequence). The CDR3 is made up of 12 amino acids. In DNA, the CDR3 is TGTGCCAGCAGCCAAGATGTCTACGAGCAGTACTTC. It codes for CASSQDVYEQYF.

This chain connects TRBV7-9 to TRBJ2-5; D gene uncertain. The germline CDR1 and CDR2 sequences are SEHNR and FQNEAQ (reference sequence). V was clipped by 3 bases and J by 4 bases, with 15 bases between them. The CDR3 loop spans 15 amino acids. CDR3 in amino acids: CASSFRSPKAETQYF. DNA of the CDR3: TGTGCCAGCAGCTTTAGATCCCCCAAGGCAGAGACCCAGTACTTC.